A single T cell receptor beta chain is shown here with its context. What it binds is unknown. The data derive from a study of shared clonotypes between healthy human individuals. At the deep level, the assay was run. Only in-frame clones appear in the TCRdb table, and some are missing; sequencing was by immunoSEQ multiplex PCR. In the table there are a few million clones, around 95% of which are singletons. V was clipped by 4 bases and J by 8 bases, with 11 bases between them. This CDR3 is built from 13 residues. Germline-derived CDR1 and CDR2 are KGHSH and LQKENI. Whole-study results and caveats: Non-shared clonotypes had lower generation probabilities than those shared by all four donors.

This TCR was sampled from a man younger than 30 in good health. The sample comprised naive CD4+ T cells sorted from blood. Documented subset: CD45RA+ positively selected. The V and J genes are TRBV18 and TRBJ1-4; D gene unclear. CDR3 in amino acids: CASSLREHEKLFF. The CDR3 bases are TGTGCCAGCTCACTCCGGGAGCACGAAAAACTGTTTTTT.